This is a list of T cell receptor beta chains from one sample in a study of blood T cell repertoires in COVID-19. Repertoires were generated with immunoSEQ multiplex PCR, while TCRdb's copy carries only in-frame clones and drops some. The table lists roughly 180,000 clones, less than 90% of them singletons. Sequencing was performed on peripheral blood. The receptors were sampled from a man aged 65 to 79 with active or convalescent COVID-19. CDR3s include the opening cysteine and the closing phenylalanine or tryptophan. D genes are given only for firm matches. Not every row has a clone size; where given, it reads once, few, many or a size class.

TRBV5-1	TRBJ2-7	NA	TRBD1	TGCGCCAGCAGCGGTGACAGGGTCCCCTACGAGCAGTACTTC	CASSGDRVPYEQYF
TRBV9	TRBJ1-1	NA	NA	TGTGCCAGCAGCTGGGGGCAGGGTAACACTGAAGCTTTCTTT	CASSWGQGNTEAFF
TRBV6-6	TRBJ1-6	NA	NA	TGTGCCAGCAGTTACTCTCGGAGTAGGGGTTCACCCCTCCACTTT	CASSYSRSRGSPLHF
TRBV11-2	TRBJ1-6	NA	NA	TGTGCCAGCAGCTCCCTCCAGGGGTCTTATAATTCACCCCTCCACTTT	CASSSLQGSYNSPLHF
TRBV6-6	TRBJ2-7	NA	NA	TGTGCCAGCAGCATACTCCTCTACGAGCAGTACTTC	CASSILLYEQYF
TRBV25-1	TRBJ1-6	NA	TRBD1	TGTGCCAGCAGTCTTCCCGGGACAGTGAATTCACCCCTCCACTTT	CASSLPGTVNSPLHF
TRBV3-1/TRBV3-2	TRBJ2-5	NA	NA	TGTGCCAGCAGCCAAGACGGGGGTGGGGAGACCCAGTACTTC	CASSQDGGGETQYF
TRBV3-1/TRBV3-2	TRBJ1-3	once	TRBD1	TGTGCCAGCAGCCAGTCCGATGGCAGGGGGAACGGAAACACCATATATTTT	CASSQSDGRGNGNTIYF
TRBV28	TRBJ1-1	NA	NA	TGTGCCAGCAACATCCCTGCTTTTTCGCGGACTGAAGCTTTCTTT	CASNIPAFSRTEAFF
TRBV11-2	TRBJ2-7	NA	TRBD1	TGTGCCAGCAGCTTACCACAAGGGGGGGACAGGGTTTACGAGCAGTACTTC	CASSLPQGGDRVYEQYF
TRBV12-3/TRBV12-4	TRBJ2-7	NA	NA	TGTGCCAGCAGTAAAACAGGGTTGCAGTACTTC	CASSKTGLQYF
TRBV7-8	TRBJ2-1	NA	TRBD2	TGTGCCAGCAGGTTATCGACTAGCGGGGGGAATGAGCAGTTCTTC	CASRLSTSGGNEQFF
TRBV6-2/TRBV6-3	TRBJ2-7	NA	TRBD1	TGTGCCAGCAGTTATGGGGGACAGCAGTACGAGCAGTACTTC	CASSYGGQQYEQYF
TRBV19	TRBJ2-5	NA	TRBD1	TGTGCCAGTAGTCCAGGGGGCACAGAGACCCAGTACTTC	CASSPGGTETQYF
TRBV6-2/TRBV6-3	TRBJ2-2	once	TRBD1	TGTGCCAGCAGTTACACCACAACAGGGGCCGGGGAGCTGTTTTTT	CASSYTTTGAGELFF
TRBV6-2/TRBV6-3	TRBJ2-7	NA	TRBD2	TGTGCCAGCAGATACAAGACTAGCGGAACCTACGAGCAGTACTTC	CASRYKTSGTYEQYF
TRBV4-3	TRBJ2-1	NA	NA	TGCGCCAGCAGCCAGGGGCACGTTCCGAGCTCCTACAATGAGCAGTTCTTC	CASSQGHVPSSYNEQFF
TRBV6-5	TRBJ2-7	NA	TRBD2	TGTGCCAGCATACTTGCTAGCGGGAGCTACGAGCAGTACTTC	CASILASGSYEQYF
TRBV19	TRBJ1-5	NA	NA	TGTGCCAGTAGTATAGAGGCAGGGAATCAGCCCCAGCATTTT	CASSIEAGNQPQHF
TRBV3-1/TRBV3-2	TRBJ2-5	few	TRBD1	TGTGCCAGCAGCCCTGAGGGGACAGCTAAAGAGACCCAGTACTTC	CASSPEGTAKETQYF
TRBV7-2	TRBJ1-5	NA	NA	TGTGCCAGCAGCCAAGTGGGGGCTAGCAATCAGCCCCAGCATTTT	CASSQVGASNQPQHF
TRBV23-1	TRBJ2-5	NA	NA	TGCGCCAGCAGGAAGACCAGGGGCTGGGGAGAGACCCAGTACTTC	CASRKTRGWGETQYF
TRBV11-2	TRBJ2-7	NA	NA	TGTGCCAGCAGCTTAGTGGGTTGGGCCCAGAACTCCTACGAGCAGTACTTC	CASSLVGWAQNSYEQYF
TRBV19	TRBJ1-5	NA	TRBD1	TGTGCCAGCAGTGAGACAGGGTTGGGTCAGCCCCAGCATTTT	CASSETGLGQPQHF
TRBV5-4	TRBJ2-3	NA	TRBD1	TGTGCCAGCAGCTGGGGACAGTCTAGCACAGATACGCAGTATTTT	CASSWGQSSTDTQYF
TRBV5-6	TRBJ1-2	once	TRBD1	TGTGCCAGCAGCGGGGACAGGGGGCTTTATGGCTACACCTTC	CASSGDRGLYGYTF
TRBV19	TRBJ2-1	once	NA	TGTGCCAGTAGTAGTGCAGGGGTAGGGAATGAGCAGTTCTTC	CASSSAGVGNEQFF
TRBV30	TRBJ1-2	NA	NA	TGTGCCTGGAGTTACCGACAGGCTGGCTATGGCTACACCTTC	CAWSYRQAGYGYTF
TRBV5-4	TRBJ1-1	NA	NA	TGTGCCAGCAGCTTGGAGATGATAGCTGAAGCTTTCTTT	CASSLEMIAEAFF
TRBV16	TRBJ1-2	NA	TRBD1	TGTGCCAGCAGCCCACGCTCCGGGACAGGTCTAGGCTACACCTTC	CASSPRSGTGLGYTF
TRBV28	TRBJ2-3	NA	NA	TGTGCCAGCAGGCTAAGTAGCACAGATACGCAGTATTTT	CASRLSSTDTQYF
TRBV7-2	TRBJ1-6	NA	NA	TGTGCCAGCAGTCCACAGAATAATTCACCCCTCCACTTT	CASSPQNNSPLHF
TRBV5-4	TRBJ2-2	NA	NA	TGTGCCAGCAGCTTCCCTGCTGCGGGCACCGGGGAGCTGTTTTTT	CASSFPAAGTGELFF
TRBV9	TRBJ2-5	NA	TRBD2	TGTGCCAGCAGCGTAGGCGGGGGGACGTCCGGGGAGACCCAGTACTTC	CASSVGGGTSGETQYF
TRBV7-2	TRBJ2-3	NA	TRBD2	TGTGCCAGCAGCTTCGCCGGGACTAGCGATAATACGCAGTATTTT	CASSFAGTSDNTQYF
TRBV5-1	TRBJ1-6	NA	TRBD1	TGCGCCAGCAGCACCCTCGGGGGACAGGGTGATAATTCACCCCTCCACTTT	CASSTLGGQGDNSPLHF